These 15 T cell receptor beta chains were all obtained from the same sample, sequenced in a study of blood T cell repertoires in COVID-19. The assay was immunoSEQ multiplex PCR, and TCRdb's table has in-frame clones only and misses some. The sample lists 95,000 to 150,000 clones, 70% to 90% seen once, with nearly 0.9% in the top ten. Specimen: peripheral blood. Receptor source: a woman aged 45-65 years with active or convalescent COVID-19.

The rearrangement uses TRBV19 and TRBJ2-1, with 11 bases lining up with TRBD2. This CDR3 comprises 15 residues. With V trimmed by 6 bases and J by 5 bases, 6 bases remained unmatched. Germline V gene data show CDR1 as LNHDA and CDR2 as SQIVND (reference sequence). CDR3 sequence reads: CASSLLAGAHNEQFF. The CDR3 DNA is TGTGCCAGTAGCCTACTAGCGGGAGCCCACAATGAGCAGTTCTTC.

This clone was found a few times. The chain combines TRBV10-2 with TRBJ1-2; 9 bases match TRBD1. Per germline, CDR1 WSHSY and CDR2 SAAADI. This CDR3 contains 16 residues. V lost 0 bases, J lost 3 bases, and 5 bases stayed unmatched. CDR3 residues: CASSESRTGDHYGYTF. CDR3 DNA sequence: TGCGCCAGCAGTGAGTCCCGGACAGGGGACCACTATGGCTACACCTTC.

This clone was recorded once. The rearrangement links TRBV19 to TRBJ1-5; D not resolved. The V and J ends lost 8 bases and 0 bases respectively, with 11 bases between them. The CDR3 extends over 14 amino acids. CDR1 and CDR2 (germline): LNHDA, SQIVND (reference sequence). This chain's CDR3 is CASSLSYSNQPQHF. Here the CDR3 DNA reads TGTGCCAGTTCCCTTAGTTATAGCAATCAGCCCCAGCATTTT.

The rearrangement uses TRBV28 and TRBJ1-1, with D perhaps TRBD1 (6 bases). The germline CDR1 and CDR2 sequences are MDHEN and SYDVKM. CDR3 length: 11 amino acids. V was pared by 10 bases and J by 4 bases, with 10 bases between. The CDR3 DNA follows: TGTGCCACAGGGGTAGGCACTGAAGCTTTCTTT. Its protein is CATGVGTEAFF.

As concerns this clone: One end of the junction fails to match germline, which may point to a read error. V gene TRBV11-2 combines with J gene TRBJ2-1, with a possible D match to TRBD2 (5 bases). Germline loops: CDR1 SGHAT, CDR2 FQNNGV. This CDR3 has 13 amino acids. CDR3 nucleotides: TGTGCCAGCAGCCCGGACTCTTACAATGGGCAGTTCTTC. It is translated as CASSPDSYNGQFF.

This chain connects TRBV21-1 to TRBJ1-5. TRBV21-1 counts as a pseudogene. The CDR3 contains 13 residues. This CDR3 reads CASSKGKSQPQHF. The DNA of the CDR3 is TGTGCCAGCAGCAAAGGCAAGAGCCAGCCCCAGCATTTT.

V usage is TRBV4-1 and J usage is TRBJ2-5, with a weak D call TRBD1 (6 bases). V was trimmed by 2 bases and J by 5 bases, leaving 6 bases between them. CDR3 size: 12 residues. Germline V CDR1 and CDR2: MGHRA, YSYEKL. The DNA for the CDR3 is TGCGCCAGCAGCCAAAGGGGGGAGACCCAGTACTTC. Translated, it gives CASSQRGETQYF.

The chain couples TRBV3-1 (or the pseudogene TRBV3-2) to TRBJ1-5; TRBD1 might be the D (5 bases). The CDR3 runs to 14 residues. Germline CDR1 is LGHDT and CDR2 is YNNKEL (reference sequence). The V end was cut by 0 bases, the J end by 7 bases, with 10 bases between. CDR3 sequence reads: CASSQEDTIQPQHF. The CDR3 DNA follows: TGTGCCAGCAGCCAAGAGGACACCATACAGCCCCAGCATTTT.

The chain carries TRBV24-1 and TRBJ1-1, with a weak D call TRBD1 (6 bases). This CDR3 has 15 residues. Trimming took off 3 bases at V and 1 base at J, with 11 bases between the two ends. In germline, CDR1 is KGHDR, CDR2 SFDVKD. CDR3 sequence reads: CATSDPQGKNTEAFF. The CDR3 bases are TGTGCCACCAGTGATCCTCAGGGGAAGAACACTGAAGCTTTCTTT.

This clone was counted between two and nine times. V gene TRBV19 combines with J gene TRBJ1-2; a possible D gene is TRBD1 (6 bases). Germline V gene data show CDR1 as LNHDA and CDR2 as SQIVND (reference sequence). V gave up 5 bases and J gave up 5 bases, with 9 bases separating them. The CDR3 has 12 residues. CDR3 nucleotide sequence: TGTGCCAGTAGTTCTACAGGGTATGGCTACACCTTC. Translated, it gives CASSSTGYGYTF.

Here the CDR3 DNA reads TGTGCCAGCAGCTTCGGCGGGATGAAGTACAATGAGCAGTTCTTC. Protein: CASSFGGMKYNEQFF. The chain is built from TRBV7-2 and TRBJ2-1; tentatively, D is TRBD2 (6 bases). CDR3 size: 15 residues. Germline loops: CDR1 SGHTA, CDR2 FQGNSA. The ends were cut back, 3 bases at V and 4 bases at J, with 13 bases in the middle. The entire variable domain, with the rest obtained from reference TRBV7-2 and TRBJ2-1, is as follows: GAGVSQSPSNKVTEKGKDVELRCDPISGHTALYWYRQSLGQGLEFLIYFQGNSAPDKSGLPSDRFSAERTGGSVSTLTIQRTQQEDSAVYLCASSFGGMKYNEQFFGPGTRLTVL.

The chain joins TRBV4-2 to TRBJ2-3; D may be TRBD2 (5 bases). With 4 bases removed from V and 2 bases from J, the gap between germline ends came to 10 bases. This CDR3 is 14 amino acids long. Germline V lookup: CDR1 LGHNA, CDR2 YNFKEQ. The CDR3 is CASSPLANTDTQYF. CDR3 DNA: TGTGCCAGCAGCCCTCTAGCAAACACAGATACGCAGTATTTT.

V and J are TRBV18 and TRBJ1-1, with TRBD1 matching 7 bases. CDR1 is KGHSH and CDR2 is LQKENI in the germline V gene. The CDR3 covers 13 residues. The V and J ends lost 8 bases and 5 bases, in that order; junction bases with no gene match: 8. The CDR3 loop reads CASHRGQQTEAFF. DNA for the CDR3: TGTGCCAGCCATAGGGGACAGCAAACTGAAGCTTTCTTT.

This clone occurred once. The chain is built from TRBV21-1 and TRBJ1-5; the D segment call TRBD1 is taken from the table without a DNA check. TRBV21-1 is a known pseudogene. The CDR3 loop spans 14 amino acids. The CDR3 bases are TGTGCCAGCAGCCCAGACAGGGAAGATCAGCCCCAGCATTTT. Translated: CASSPDREDQPQHF.

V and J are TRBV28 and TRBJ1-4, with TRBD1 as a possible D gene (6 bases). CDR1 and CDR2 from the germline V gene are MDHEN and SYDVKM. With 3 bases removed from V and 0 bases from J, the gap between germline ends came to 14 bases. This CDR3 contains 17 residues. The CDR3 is CASSLTGSSTTNEKLFF. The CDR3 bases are TGTGCCAGCAGTTTGACAGGATCTTCCACAACTAATGAAAAACTGTTTTTT.